This is a list of T cell receptor beta chains from one sample in a study of blood T cell repertoires in COVID-19. Clones were sequenced by immunoSEQ multiplex PCR, and TCRdb holds only the in-frame ones, with some missing. The table has about 200,000 clones, around 87% seen once; the top ten hold around 9.6%. The sequencing sample was made of peripheral blood. The receptors were gathered from a woman aged 45-59 years with COVID-19, enrolled during active disease. Each CDR3 is given with its conserved first and last residue. D genes are given only for firm matches. Some rows have no size entry. The others give once, few or many, or a class for an expanded clone.

clone_size,j_call,v_call,d_call,cdr3_aa,cdr3_nt
NA,TRBJ1-1,TRBV5-5,NA,CASSLRWATEAFF,TGTGCCAGCAGCTTGCGGTGGGCCACTGAAGCTTTCTTT
few,TRBJ1-1,TRBV30,TRBD1,CAWRHGQGEAFF,TGTGCCTGGAGACATGGACAGGGGGAAGCTTTCTTT
NA,TRBJ2-5,TRBV27,TRBD2,CASSLLGGEETQYF,TGTGCCAGCAGTTTATTGGGGGGGGAAGAGACCCAGTACTTC
NA,TRBJ1-2,TRBV5-4,TRBD1,CASSWRGRDYGYTF,TGTGCCAGCAGCTGGAGGGGGCGCGACTATGGCTACACCTTC
few,TRBJ1-1,TRBV5-6,TRBD1,CASSRGPGQALGTEAFF,TGTGCCAGCAGCCGGGGTCCGGGACAGGCGTTAGGGACTGAAGCTTTCTTT
NA,TRBJ2-7,TRBV9,NA,CASSVQAMTRDTGSYEQYF,TGTGCCAGCAGCGTGCAAGCCATGACCCGGGACACGGGATCCTACGAGCAGTACTTC
NA,TRBJ1-1,TRBV18,NA,CASSPQVNTEAFF,TGTGCCAGCTCACCCCAGGTTAACACTGAAGCTTTCTTT
NA,TRBJ2-5,TRBV12-5,TRBD2,CASGLDLGLAGGQETQYF,TGTGCTAGTGGTTTGGATCTAGGGCTAGCGGGGGGACAAGAGACCCAGTACTTC
NA,TRBJ2-7,TRBV2,NA,CASKGREQYF,TGTGCCAGCAAAGGGAGGGAGCAGTACTTC
NA,TRBJ1-6,TRBV3-1/TRBV3-2,TRBD1,CASSPRDRYNSPLHF,TGTGCCAGCAGCCCCCGGGACAGATATAATTCACCCCTCCACTTT
NA,TRBJ1-2,TRBV19,TRBD1,CASTRGTGYGYTF,TGTGCCAGTACGAGAGGGACAGGGTACGGCTACACCTTC
NA,TRBJ1-5,TRBV7-2,TRBD1,CASSLGTGRTNQPQHF,TGTGCCAGCAGCTTAGGGACAGGTCGAACCAATCAGCCCCAGCATTTT
NA,TRBJ2-7,TRBV29-1,TRBD1,CSVLAGTGGYEQYF,TGCAGCGTCCTCGCCGGGACAGGGGGCTACGAGCAGTACTTC
NA,TRBJ2-7,TRBV19,TRBD1,CASSHGTVPDEQYF,TGTGCCAGTAGTCATGGGACAGTGCCCGACGAGCAGTACTTC
NA,TRBJ1-4,TRBV11-2,TRBD1,CASSPRGFNEKLFF,TGTGCCAGCAGCCCCAGGGGGTTTAATGAAAAACTGTTTTTT
NA,TRBJ1-1,TRBV24-1,NA,CATSDLYAFF,TGTGCCACCAGTGATTTGTATGCTTTCTTT
few,TRBJ1-2,TRBV10-3,TRBD1,CAIRPGQGSNYGYTF,TGTGCCATCAGACCGGGACAGGGATCTAACTATGGCTACACCTTC
NA,TRBJ2-1,TRBV5-4,TRBD1,CASSFGQGSSEQFF,TGTGCCAGCAGCTTTGGACAGGGGTCTAGTGAGCAGTTCTTC
NA,TRBJ2-1,TRBV20-1,TRBD2,CSAERGGEQFF,TGCAGTGCGGAGCGGGGGGGTGAGCAGTTCTTC
once,TRBJ2-3,TRBV11-2,TRBD2,CASSRGRGAGADTQYF,TGTGCCAGCAGCCGTGGGCGGGGGGCCGGGGCAGATACGCAGTATTTT
NA,TRBJ2-3,TRBV25-1,TRBD1,CASSETNRGTDTQYF,TGTGCCAGCAGTGAAACGAACAGGGGTACAGATACGCAGTATTTT
once,TRBJ1-2,TRBV28,TRBD1,CASSLGVTGTGYTF,TGTGCCAGCAGTTTAGGTGTGACAGGGACTGGCTACACCTTC
NA,TRBJ1-2,TRBV29-1,TRBD1,CSARARGQGANYGYTF,TGCAGCGCCCGGGCGCGGGGACAGGGGGCGAACTATGGCTACACCTTC
NA,TRBJ1-4,TRBV27,NA,CASSLGGVGGNEKLFF,TGTGCCAGCAGTTTGGGGGGGGTCGGTGGTAATGAAAAACTGTTTTTT
NA,TRBJ1-6,TRBV19,NA,CASSMGSGGSPLHF,TGTGCCAGTAGTATGGGCAGTGGTGGTTCACCCCTCCACTTT
NA,TRBJ1-5,TRBV7-2,NA,CASSSRRGQPQHF,TGTGCCAGCAGCTCACGGAGAGGTCAGCCCCAGCATTTT
few,TRBJ1-1,TRBV11-2,TRBD1,CASSLGTGGNTEAFF,TGTGCCAGCAGCTTAGGGACAGGGGGGAACACTGAAGCTTTCTTT
once,TRBJ2-5,TRBV4-3,NA,CASSTRTQETQYF,TGCGCCAGCAGCACTAGGACTCAAGAGACCCAGTACTTC
NA,TRBJ1-2,TRBV5-4,NA,CASSLLPSPIGYTF,TGTGCCAGCAGCCTGCTACCCTCCCCTATCGGCTACACCTTC
NA,TRBJ1-2,TRBV5-6,NA,CASSPGHNYGYTF,TGTGCCAGCAGTCCGGGACATAACTATGGCTACACCTTC
NA,TRBJ2-2,TRBV3-1/TRBV3-2,TRBD2,CATTGRGEPGELFF,TGTGCCACCACGGGGCGGGGGGAACCCGGGGAGCTGTTTTTT
few,TRBJ2-1,TRBV19,TRBD1,CASSSGQGSYNEQFF,TGTGCCAGTAGTTCGGGACAGGGGTCCTACAATGAGCAGTTCTTC
few,TRBJ2-7,TRBV5-1,TRBD1,CASSPQGQGTPYEQYF,TGCGCCAGCAGCCCTCAGGGACAGGGGACTCCCTACGAGCAGTACTTC
NA,TRBJ1-1,TRBV6-5,NA,CASSFSEVTEAFF,TGTGCCAGCAGTTTCAGTGAGGTCACTGAAGCTTTCTTT
few,TRBJ2-7,TRBV12-3/TRBV12-4,NA,CASSPNRYEQYF,TGTGCCAGCAGTCCCAACAGGTACGAGCAGTACTTC
NA,TRBJ2-1,TRBV9,TRBD2,CASSVGGTTYNEQFF,TGTGCCAGCAGCGTAGGTGGGACTACCTACAATGAGCAGTTCTTC
NA,TRBJ2-5,TRBV10-3,NA,CAIMGRQGLQETQYF,TGTGCCATCATGGGGAGGCAGGGCCTACAAGAGACCCAGTACTTC
few,TRBJ2-1,TRBV7-9,TRBD2,CASSIGTSGNEQFF,TGTGCCAGCAGCATAGGGACTAGCGGGAATGAGCAGTTCTTC
NA,TRBJ1-4,TRBV9,NA,CASSGTSGEKLFF,TGTGCCAGCAGCGGCACATCGGGTGAAAAACTGTTTTTT